Listed here is a single TCR beta chain. Antigen specificity is unknown. Primers included in the PCR were 60 Vbeta and 13 Jbeta primers. Only in-frame clones appear in the TCRdb table, and some are missing; sequencing was by immunoSEQ multiplex PCR. The table lists approximately 100,000 clones, about 77% of them singletons, with 4.9% in the top ten. This specimen belongs to a study of cytomegalovirus exposure and HLA in healthy donors. This CDR3 contains 14 residues. Trimming at V came to 4 bases and at J to 1 base, leaving 3 bases not matched to a gene. Study results and caveats: Certain indistinguishable V segments, among them TRBV6-2 and TRBV6-3, were excluded. Across donors, presence/absence analyses took sequencing depth to be roughly uniform. Prior analysis indicated that the majority of TCR beta V segments exhibited productivity approximately 90% or approximately 30% of the time. Analysis performed later showed TCR beta chains linked to HLA being more clonally expanded than equally common others.

The rearrangement uses TRBV5-3 and TRBJ2-5; 8 positions agree with TRBD2. TRBV5-3 has ORF status, its function being uncertain. This receptor was identified in a woman aged 40 to 50 in good health and CMV-seronegative. Sequenced input: PBMCs. The CDR3 DNA follows: TGTGCCAGAAGCGGAGGGACTAGCCAAGAGACCCAGTACTTC. This translates into CARSGGTSQETQYF.